The clone carrying this T cell receptor (beta chain) came up a few times. This specimen belongs to a study of glioma-infiltrating T cells. TCR alpha and beta CDR3 regions were amplified from RNA using iRepertoire nested multiplex PCR. A single record per CDR3 protein comes from TCRdb applying MiXCR to the multiplex PCR reads. Of about 140,000 distinct CDR3 sequences listed, roughly two fifths are singletons. The CDR3 sequence is 13 residues long. Germline CDR1 MNHNS, CDR2 SASEGT. The V gene lost 4 bases and the J gene lost 2 bases, with 9 bases spanning the gap. Sequenced input: glioma tissue, nonneoplastic brain tissue, or PBMCs (not recorded which). This chain links TRBV6-1 with TRBJ2-7; no firm D call. This sequence was found in a human donor with low-grade glioma or glioblastoma, undergoing nonglioma brain surgery, or in good health (not recorded which). The CDR3 DNA follows: TGTGCCAGCAGTGCTCCCCGCCCCTACGAGCAGTACTTC. Translated: CASSAPRPYEQYF.